This TCR beta chain came from a study of human T cells and chemical hapten exposure. Across the whole study: Each patient's scalp received weekly diphenylcyclopropenone throughout the approximately 25-week study. Small volume differences among pooled libraries mainly caused per-sample TCR yield variation.

MiXCR, applied by TCRdb to the RACE reads, yields one record per CDR3 protein. The sample has 300,000 to 350,000 distinct CDR3 sequences; approximately 6.3% are singletons. Time point specified: patch test 1, 2 weeks after DPC sensitization. Treatment here: therapeutic diphenylcyclopropenone sensitization with weekly scalp DPC. Alopecia patients between 18 and 70 years old and suitable for DPC were used as donors. Per the germline V gene, CDR1 is MNHEY and CDR2 is SVGEGT. The length of the CDR3 is 16 residues. V trimming: 5 bases; J trimming: 10 bases; junction bases outside the gene matches: 16. The sample was whole blood, taken in connection with sensitization to the hapten diphenylcyclopropenone (DPC). The receptor was derived from a woman between 18 and 29 years old with alopecia areata. Some clones in this sample may be carry-over from other donors' samples. The rearrangement uses TRBV6-2 or TRBV6-3 and TRBJ2-1; TRBD1 agrees at 8 bases. This CDR3 reads CASSKLRDRPKSEQFF. CDR3 bases: TGTGCCAGCAGTAAACTCCGGGACAGGCCAAAATCGGAGCAGTTCTTC.